This is a list of T cell receptor beta chains from one sample in a study of blood T cell repertoires in COVID-19. The protocol was immunoSEQ multiplex PCR, while the TCRdb copy is restricted to in-frame clones and leaves out a portion. This sample has 200,000 to 250,000 clones; approximately 81% occur once, and the top ten carry roughly 2.6%. The specimen sequenced was peripheral blood. Source of these receptors: a man in his fifties who had recovered from COVID-19. Each CDR3 is given without its conserved first and last residue.

V gene | CDR3 protein
TRBV7-6 | ASSQLSGGASSNQPQH
TRBV6-2/TRBV6-3 | ASSPLYYEQY
TRBV24-1 | ATSDRGANYGYT
TRBV20-1 | SASSDSSYNSPLH
TRBV30 | AWSSGQGGYADTQY
TRBV27 | ASSLRLADEYEQY
TRBV11-2 | ASSKPSRGVYNEQF
TRBV5-1 | ASFSGEYYNEQF
TRBV4-1 | ASSQWGPETGNNEQF
TRBV18 | ASSQQGNEKLF
TRBV19 | ASRGATTRLNSPLH
TRBV19 | ASSIQQRRPMNTEAF
TRBV28 | ASSLIPGSNSPLH
TRBV6-6 | ASTQTGRTDTQY
TRBV28 | ASSPYTGAWETQY
TRBV5-8 | ASSSLRAGPREQY
TRBV2 | AISSGSSYNEQF
TRBV6-5 | ASSQSGRGSSEQF
TRBV19 | ASSTSGLLETQY
TRBV12-3/TRBV12-4 | ASGREHTQY
TRBV28 | ASSLGGMRQY
TRBV28 | ASNIAGGPEETQY
TRBV28 | ASSRGTGAGTGELF
TRBV15 | ATSRGGIEAYEQY
TRBV6-6 | ASSGGGEGYT
TRBV10-3 | AISDVREGRNEQY
TRBV4-2 | ASSQDGSGGYEQY
TRBV7-8 | ASSLSGTNYNEQF
TRBV6-5 | ASRVDNLDEQF
TRBV27 | ASSFAARAGELF
TRBV11-2 | ASSRDRGYGYT
TRBV14 | ASSPMWTGNTEAF
TRBV30 | AWSVGAGGSYNEQF
TRBV5-6 | ASSLAVGRQGVYEQY
TRBV19 | ASSRAGVPDTQY
TRBV7-8 | ASSRQGGFTEAF
TRBV28 | ASSLGRLNNQPQH
TRBV6-5 | ASNRQGAGEKLF
TRBV28 | ATVAGDPGSEQY
TRBV15 | ATSRDRGTYNEQF
TRBV28 | ASSFSGQNYGYT
TRBV19 | ASSIPGVGNEQY
TRBV12-3/TRBV12-4 | ASSLRQGGGYT
TRBV6-1 | ASSGRGRQSSYEQY
TRBV24-1 | ATRKQDTGELF
TRBV9 | ASSVAIKQGRNEQF
TRBV27 | ASRKGSGQGISPLH
TRBV27 | ACRTGGSNEQF
TRBV7-2 | AADKGSYNEQF
TRBV25-1 | ASSVNNEQF
TRBV9 | ASSFGRVEGPQH
TRBV19 | ASSTLHYGYT